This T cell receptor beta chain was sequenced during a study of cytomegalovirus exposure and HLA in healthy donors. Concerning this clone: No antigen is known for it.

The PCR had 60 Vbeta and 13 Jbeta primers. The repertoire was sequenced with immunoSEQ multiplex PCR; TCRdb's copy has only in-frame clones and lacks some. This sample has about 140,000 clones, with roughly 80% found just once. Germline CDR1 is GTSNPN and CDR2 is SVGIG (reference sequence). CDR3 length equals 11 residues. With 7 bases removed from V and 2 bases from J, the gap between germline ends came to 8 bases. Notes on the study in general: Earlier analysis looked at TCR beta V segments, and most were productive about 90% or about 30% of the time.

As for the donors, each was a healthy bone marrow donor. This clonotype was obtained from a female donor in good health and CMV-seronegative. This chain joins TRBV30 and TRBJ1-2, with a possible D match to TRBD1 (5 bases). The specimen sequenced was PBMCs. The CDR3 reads CASGRNYGYTF. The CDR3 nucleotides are TGTGCCTCAGGGCGGAACTATGGCTACACCTTC.